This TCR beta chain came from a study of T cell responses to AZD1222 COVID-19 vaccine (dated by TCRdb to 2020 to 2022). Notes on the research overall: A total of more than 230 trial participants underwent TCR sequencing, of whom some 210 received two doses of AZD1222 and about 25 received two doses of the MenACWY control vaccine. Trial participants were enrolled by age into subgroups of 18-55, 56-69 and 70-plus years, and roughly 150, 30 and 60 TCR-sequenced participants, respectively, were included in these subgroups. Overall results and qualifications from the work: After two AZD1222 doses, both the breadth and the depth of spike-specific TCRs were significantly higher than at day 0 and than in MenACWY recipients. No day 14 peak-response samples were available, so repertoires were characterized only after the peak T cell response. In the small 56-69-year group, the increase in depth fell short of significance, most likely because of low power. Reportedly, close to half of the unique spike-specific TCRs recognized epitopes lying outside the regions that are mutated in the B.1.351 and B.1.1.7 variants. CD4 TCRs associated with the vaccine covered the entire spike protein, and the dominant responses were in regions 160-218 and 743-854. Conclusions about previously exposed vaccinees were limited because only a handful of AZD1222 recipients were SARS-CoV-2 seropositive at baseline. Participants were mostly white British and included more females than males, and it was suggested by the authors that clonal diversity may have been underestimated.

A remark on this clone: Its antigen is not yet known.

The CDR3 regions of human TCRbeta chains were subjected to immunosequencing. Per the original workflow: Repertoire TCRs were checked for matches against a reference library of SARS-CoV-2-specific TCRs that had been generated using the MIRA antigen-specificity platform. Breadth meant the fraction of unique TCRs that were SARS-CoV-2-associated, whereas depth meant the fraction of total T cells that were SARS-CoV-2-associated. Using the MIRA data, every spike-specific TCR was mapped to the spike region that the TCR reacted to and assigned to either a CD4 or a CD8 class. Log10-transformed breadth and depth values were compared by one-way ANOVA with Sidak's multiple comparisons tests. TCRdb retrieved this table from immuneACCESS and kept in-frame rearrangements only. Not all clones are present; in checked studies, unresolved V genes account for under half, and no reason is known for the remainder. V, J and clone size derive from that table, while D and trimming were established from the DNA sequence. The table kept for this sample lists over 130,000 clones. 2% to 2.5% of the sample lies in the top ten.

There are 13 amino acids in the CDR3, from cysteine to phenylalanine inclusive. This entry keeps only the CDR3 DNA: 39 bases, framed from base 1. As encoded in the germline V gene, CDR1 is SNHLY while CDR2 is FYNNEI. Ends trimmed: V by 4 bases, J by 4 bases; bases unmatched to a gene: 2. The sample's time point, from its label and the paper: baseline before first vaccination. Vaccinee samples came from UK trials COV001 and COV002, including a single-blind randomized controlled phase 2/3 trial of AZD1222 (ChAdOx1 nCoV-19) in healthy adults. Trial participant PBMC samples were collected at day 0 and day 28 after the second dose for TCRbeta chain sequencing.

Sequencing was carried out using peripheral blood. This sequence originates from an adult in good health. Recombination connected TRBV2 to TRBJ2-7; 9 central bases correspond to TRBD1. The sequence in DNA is TGTGCCAGCAGTGCCGACAGGGGGTACGAGCAGTACTTC. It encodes CASSADRGYEQYF.